What follows is one TCR beta chain and its context. This sample was included in a study of blood T cell repertoires in COVID-19. At the level of the study: Italy, Spain and the United States were the sources of the convalescent and acute COVID-19 samples. PBMCs, B-cell-depleted T cells, or T cells were the source of the cDNA or gDNA that made up the material.

With 3 bases removed from V and 1 base from J, the gap between germline ends came to 11 bases. Germline V gene lookup returns CDR1 KGHDR and CDR2 SFDVKD. The CDR3 length is 16 residues. The repertoire was sequenced with immunoSEQ multiplex PCR; TCRdb's copy has only in-frame clones and lacks some. The sample includes more than 85,000 clones, around four fifths of them seen just once. This TCR derives from a man between 60 and 70 years old with active or convalescent COVID-19. The rearrangement links TRBV24-1 to TRBJ2-2, with D uncertain. The sequencing input was peripheral blood. The CDR3 loop is CATSDAFSKNTGELFF. DNA for the CDR3: TGTGCCACCAGTGATGCATTCAGTAAGAACACCGGGGAGCTGTTTTTT.